This entry lists 17 T cell receptor beta chains sequenced from one sample in a study of blood T cell repertoires in COVID-19. Measured with immunoSEQ multiplex PCR; TCRdb has only the in-frame clones, and not every one. This table holds roughly 150,000 clones, approximately 90% found once. Material for sequencing was peripheral blood. These TCRs come from a man aged 50 to 59 who had recovered from COVID-19.

This clone was recorded only once. The V gene is TRBV7-6, the J gene TRBJ1-1; D is undetermined. Trimming pared 2 bases from V and 2 bases from J, leaving 15 bases between. The CDR3 has 16 residues. Per the germline V gene, CDR1 is SGHVS and CDR2 is FNYEAQ. CDR3 amino acids: CASSLSGQAFNTEAFF. In DNA, the CDR3 is TGTGCCAGCAGCTTAAGTGGTCAGGCATTCAACACTGAAGCTTTCTTT.

The J gene is TRBJ1-3, the V gene TRBV12-3 or TRBV12-4; no clear D. Trimming removed 3 bases at V and 3 bases at J, with 3 bases between. The CDR3 is 12 amino acids. In DNA form, the CDR3 reads TGTGCCAGCAGTTTCGGTGGAAACACCATATATTTT. Amino acid sequence: CASSFGGNTIYF.

The chain links TRBV7-2 to TRBJ1-6; TRBD1 matches at 9 bases. Germline CDR1 reads SGHTA; CDR2 reads FQGNSA. V lost 5 bases, J lost 8 bases, and 10 bases stayed unmatched. The CDR3 spans 16 residues. CDR3 amino acids: CASSIPHRGRDSPLHF. CDR3 nucleotide sequence: TGTGCCAGCAGCATCCCGCACAGGGGGCGCGATTCACCCCTCCACTTT.

This chain joins TRBV18 and TRBJ2-3; 8 bases are shared with TRBD1. Germline V lookup: CDR1 KGHSH, CDR2 LQKENI. The CDR3 spans 14 residues. Unmatched junction bases numbered 1, after V lost 1 base and J lost 4 bases. The CDR3 DNA is TGTGCCAGCTCACCACAACAGGGGGCAGATACGCAGTATTTT. Amino acids: CASSPQQGADTQYF.

V and J are TRBV7-2 and TRBJ2-5; maybe TRBD1 (5 bases). The CDR3 contains 13 residues. Germline V gene sequence: CDR1 SGHTA, CDR2 FQGNSA. V gave up 5 bases and J gave up 2 bases, with 9 bases separating them. CDR3 nucleotides: TGTGCCAGCAGCCGCGACAGACAAGAGACCCAGTACTTC. Protein sequence: CASSRDRQETQYF.

This chain links TRBV5-4 with TRBJ2-5; a weak D match, TRBD1 (6 bases). Per the germline V gene, CDR1 is SGHNT and CDR2 is YYREEE (reference sequence). This CDR3 spans 14 amino acids. Trimming shortened V by 2 bases and J by 4 bases, and 12 bases separated the two germline ends. CDR3 sequence: CASSLQGSAETQYF. As DNA, the CDR3 is TGTGCCAGCAGCTTACAGGGAAGTGCAGAGACCCAGTACTTC.

The V and J genes are TRBV3-1 (or the pseudogene TRBV3-2) and TRBJ2-3, with a weak D call TRBD1 (5 bases). Germline V gene data show CDR1 as LGHDT and CDR2 as YNNKEL (reference sequence). V was shortened by 9 bases and J by 13 bases, with 17 bases between the two germline ends. The CDR3 loop spans 11 amino acids. CDR3 loop: CASEVGLVKYF. The CDR3 DNA follows: TGTGCCAGTGAGGTGGGGCTGGTCAAGTATTTT.

The chain is built from TRBV7-9 and TRBJ2-5; 8 bases are a match to TRBD1. CDR1 is SEHNR, CDR2 FQNEAQ, per germline (reference sequence). This CDR3 contains 15 residues. The junction had 12 bases not matched to a gene; V was cut back by 5 bases and J by 7 bases. The CDR3 region is CASSRRGHEVGTQYF. DNA of the CDR3: TGTGCCAGCAGCCGCAGGGGGCACGAGGTCGGGACCCAGTACTTC. Full variable domain (rest looked up from reference TRBV7-9 and TRBJ2-5): DTGVSQNPRHKITKRGQNVTFRCDPISEHNRLYWYRQTLGQGPEFLTYFQNEAQLEKSRLLSDRFSAERPKGSFSTLEIQRTEQGDSAMYLCASSRRGHEVGTQYFGPGTRLLVL.

The chain uses TRBV5-1 and TRBJ2-1; 7 bases map to TRBD2. Germline CDR1 reads SGHRS; CDR2 reads YFSETQ. Trimming cost V 4 bases and J 3 bases; bases outside gene matches: 4. CDR3 length equals 14 residues. The CDR3 sequence: CASSPRDYYNEQFF. DNA of the CDR3: TGCGCCAGCAGCCCCCGGGACTACTACAATGAGCAGTTCTTC.

The chain is built from TRBV9 and TRBJ1-2; 7 bases fit TRBD1. V was pared by 2 bases and J by 1 base, with 14 bases of the junction left unmatched. The CDR3 covers 18 residues. CDR1 is SGDLS, CDR2 YYNGEE, per germline. CDR3 in amino acids: CASSVMVDRPSSNYGYTF. The CDR3 DNA is TGTGCCAGCAGCGTTATGGTGGACAGGCCATCGAGTAACTATGGCTACACCTTC.

This chain links TRBV19 with TRBJ1-5; the D gene is possibly TRBD1 (6 bases). The CDR3 has 16 amino acids. The germline V gene encodes CDR1 LNHDA and CDR2 SQIVND (reference sequence). Trimming pared 9 bases from V and 4 bases from J, leaving 22 bases between. CDR3 loop: CASLFDTGQLNQPQHF. CDR3 nucleotide sequence: TGTGCCAGCCTATTTGATACGGGACAACTTAATCAGCCCCAGCATTTT.

J is TRBJ1-2 and V is TRBV5-6, with D unclear. This CDR3 has 15 amino acids. Per germline, CDR1 SGHDT and CDR2 YYEEEE. Trimming pared 4 bases from V and 5 bases from J, leaving 18 bases between. The CDR3 loop is CASSPPRGSGYGYTF. CDR3 DNA sequence: TGTGCCAGCAGCCCACCCCGAGGGTCTGGTTATGGCTACACCTTC.

The V and J genes are TRBV6-5 and TRBJ1-2; 12 bases are shared with TRBD1. The CDR3 is 14 amino acids. After removal of 10 bases from V and 8 bases from J, the junction contained 11 bases not matched to a gene. CDR1 is MNHEY and CDR2 is SVGAGI in the germline V gene. The CDR3 DNA follows: TGTGCCAACGCGCCGGGACAGGGGGCGGGCGGCTACACCTTC. Its translation is CANAPGQGAGGYTF.

The gene calls are TRBV7-4 and TRBJ1-6; no firm D call. Germline values: CDR1 SGHVT, CDR2 SQSDAQ. V gave up 5 bases and J gave up 6 bases, with 20 bases separating them. This CDR3 has 17 amino acids. CDR3 protein: CASSLSRGIWFNSPLHF. In DNA, the CDR3 is TGTGCCAGCAGCCTCTCGCGAGGGATATGGTTTAATTCACCCCTCCACTTT. Together with reference TRBV7-4 and TRBJ1-6, the CDR3 gives the full variable domain: GAGVSQSPRYKVAKRGRDVALRCDSISGHVTLYWYRQTLGQGSEVLTYSQSDAQRDKSGRPSGRFSAERPERSVSTLKIQRTEQGDSAVYLCASSLSRGIWFNSPLHFGNGTRLTVT.

The chain recombines TRBV7-8 with TRBJ2-2, with TRBD2 identical over 7 bases. Looked up from germline, CDR1 is SGHVS and CDR2 is FQNEAQ. The CDR3 has 17 residues. With 1 base clipped from V and 6 bases from J, the junction kept 11 bases outside the gene matches. Written as DNA, the CDR3 is TGTGCCAGCAGCTTAGGGTTCGGACTAGAATATGCCGGGGAGCTGTTTTTT. This sequence encodes CASSLGFGLEYAGELFF.

The chain is built from TRBV6-5 and TRBJ2-1; no reliable D call. Trimming took 0 bases from V and 4 from J, leaving 7 bases between them. The length of the CDR3 is 14 residues. The germline CDR1 and CDR2 sequences are MNHEY and SVGAGI. CDR3 residues: CASSYSWRYNEQFF. CDR3 coding DNA: TGTGCCAGCAGTTACTCGTGGCGGTACAATGAGCAGTTCTTC.

The chain is built from TRBV6-4 and TRBJ1-1; the D gene is possibly TRBD1 (6 bases). V shed 3 bases and J shed 2 bases, with 13 bases lying between them. Germline CDR1 reads MRHNA; CDR2 reads SNTAGT. The CDR3 contains 15 residues. CDR3 sequence: CASSEKGDGNTEAFF. For the CDR3, the DNA is TGTGCCAGCAGTGAAAAGGGGGACGGTAACACTGAAGCTTTCTTT.